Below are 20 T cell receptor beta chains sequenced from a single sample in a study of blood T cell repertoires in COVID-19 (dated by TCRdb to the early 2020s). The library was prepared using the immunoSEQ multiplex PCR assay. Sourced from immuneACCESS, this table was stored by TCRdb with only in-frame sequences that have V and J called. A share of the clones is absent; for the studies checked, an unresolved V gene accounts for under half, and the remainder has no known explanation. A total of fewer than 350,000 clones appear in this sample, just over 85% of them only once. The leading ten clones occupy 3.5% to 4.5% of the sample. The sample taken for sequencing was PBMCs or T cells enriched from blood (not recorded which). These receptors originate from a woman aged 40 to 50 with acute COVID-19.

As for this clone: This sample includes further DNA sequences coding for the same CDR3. The CDR3 DNA reads TGTGCCAGCAGCTTAGAGAGGGGGACCGAAGCTTTCTTT. It specifies CASSLERGTEAFF. The V and J genes are TRBV11-2 and TRBJ1-1; D may be TRBD1 (6 bases). V gave up 0 bases and J gave up 8 bases, with 10 bases separating them. CDR1 is SGHAT, CDR2 FQNNGV, per germline. The CDR3 has 13 amino acids.

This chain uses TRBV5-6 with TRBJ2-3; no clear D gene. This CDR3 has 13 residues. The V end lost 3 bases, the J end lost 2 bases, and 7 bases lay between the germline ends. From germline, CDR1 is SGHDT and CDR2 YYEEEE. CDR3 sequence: CASSYPITDTQYF. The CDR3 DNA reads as TGTGCCAGCAGCTATCCCATCACAGATACGCAGTATTTT.

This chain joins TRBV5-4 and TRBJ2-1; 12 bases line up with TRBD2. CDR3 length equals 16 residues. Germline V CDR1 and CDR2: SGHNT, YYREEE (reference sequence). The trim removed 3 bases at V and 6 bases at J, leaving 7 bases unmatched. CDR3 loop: CASSSGGLAGFNEQFF. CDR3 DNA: TGTGCCAGCAGCTCTGGAGGACTAGCGGGGTTCAATGAGCAGTTCTTC.

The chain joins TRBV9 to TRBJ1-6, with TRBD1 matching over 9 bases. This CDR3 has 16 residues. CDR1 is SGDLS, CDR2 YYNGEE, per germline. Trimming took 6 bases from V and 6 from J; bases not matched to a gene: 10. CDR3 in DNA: TGTGCCAGCACCAAAGATTCGACAGGGGGTAATTCACCCCTCCACTTT. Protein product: CASTKDSTGGNSPLHF.

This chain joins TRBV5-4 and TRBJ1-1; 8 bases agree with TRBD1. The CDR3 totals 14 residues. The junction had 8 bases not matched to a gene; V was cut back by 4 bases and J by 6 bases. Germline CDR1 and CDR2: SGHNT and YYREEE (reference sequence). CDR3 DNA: TGTGCCAGCAGCCCCTCCGGGACAGGACCTGAAGCTTTCTTT. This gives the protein CASSPSGTGPEAFF.

Written as DNA, the CDR3 is TGCGCCAGCAGCCAAGAGCCGCAGTTCAACTATGGCTACACCTTC. Its protein product is CASSQEPQFNYGYTF. J is TRBJ1-2 and V is TRBV4-1; no reliable D call. The germline CDR1 and CDR2 sequences are MGHRA and YSYEKL. The germline V and J ends were trimmed by 0 bases and 2 bases, with 10 bases remaining between them. The CDR3 sequence is 15 residues long.

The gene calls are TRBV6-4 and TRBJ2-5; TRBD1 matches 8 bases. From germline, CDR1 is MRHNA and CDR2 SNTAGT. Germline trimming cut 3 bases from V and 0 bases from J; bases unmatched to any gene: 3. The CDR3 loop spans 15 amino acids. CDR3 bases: TGTGCCAGCAGTGAACAGGGGGGAGACCAAGAGACCCAGTACTTC. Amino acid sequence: CASSEQGGDQETQYF.

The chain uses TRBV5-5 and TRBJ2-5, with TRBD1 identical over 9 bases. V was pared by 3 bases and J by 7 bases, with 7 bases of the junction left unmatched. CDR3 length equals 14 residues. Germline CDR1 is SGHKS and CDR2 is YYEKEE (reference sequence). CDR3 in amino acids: CASSWGQGPGTQYF. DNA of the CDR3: TGTGCCAGCAGCTGGGGACAGGGCCCAGGGACCCAGTACTTC.

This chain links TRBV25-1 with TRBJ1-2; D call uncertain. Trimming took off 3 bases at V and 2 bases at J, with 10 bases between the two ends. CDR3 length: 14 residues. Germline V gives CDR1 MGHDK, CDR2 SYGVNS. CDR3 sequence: CASSDLDLNYGYTF. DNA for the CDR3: TGTGCCAGCAGTGACCTGGACTTAAACTATGGCTACACCTTC.

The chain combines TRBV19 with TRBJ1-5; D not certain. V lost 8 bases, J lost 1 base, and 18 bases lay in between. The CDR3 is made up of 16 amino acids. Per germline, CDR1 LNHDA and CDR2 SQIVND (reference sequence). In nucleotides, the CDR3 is TGTGCCAGTCACCAAGAAATCAGCGTGAGCAATCAGCCCCAGCATTTT. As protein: CASHQEISVSNQPQHF.

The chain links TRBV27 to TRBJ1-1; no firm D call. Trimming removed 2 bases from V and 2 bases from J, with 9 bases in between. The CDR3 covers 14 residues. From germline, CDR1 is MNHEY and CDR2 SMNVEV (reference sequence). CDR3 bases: TGTGCCAGCAGTTTACTAGCACTCAACACTGAAGCTTTCTTT. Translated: CASSLLALNTEAFF.

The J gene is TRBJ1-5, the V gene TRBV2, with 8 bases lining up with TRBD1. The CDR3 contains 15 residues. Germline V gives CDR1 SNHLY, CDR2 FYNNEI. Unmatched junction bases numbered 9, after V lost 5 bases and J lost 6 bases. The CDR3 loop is CASSPRGRGLQPQHF. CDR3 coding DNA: TGTGCCAGCAGTCCCCGCGGCAGGGGGCTTCAGCCCCAGCATTTT.

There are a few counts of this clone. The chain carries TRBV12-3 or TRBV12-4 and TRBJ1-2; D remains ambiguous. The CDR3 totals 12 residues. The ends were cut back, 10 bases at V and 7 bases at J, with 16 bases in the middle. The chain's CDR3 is CANKAPLGGYTF. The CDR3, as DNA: TGTGCCAACAAAGCGCCTTTGGGTGGCTACACCTTC.

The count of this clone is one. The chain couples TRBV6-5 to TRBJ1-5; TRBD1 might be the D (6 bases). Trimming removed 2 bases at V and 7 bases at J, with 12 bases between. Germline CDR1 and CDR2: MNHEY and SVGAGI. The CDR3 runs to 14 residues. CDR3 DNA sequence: TGTGCCAGCAGTTACATTGGGACAAACCAGCCCCAGCATTTT. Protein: CASSYIGTNQPQHF.

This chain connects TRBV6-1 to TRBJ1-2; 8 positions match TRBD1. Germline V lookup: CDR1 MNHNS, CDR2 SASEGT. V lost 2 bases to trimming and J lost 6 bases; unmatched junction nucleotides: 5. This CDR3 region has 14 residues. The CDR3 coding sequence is TGTGCCAGCAGTGAAACCGGACAGGGACATGGCTACACCTTC. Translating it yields CASSETGQGHGYTF.

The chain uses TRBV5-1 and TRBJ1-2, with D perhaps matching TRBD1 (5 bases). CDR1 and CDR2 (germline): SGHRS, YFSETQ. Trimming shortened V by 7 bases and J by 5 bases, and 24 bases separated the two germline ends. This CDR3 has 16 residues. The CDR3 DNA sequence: TGCGCCAGCTACCCGGGGGGAACAGGAACTCAATATGGCTACACCTTC. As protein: CASYPGGTGTQYGYTF. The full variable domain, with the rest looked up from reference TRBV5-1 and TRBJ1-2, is KAGVTQTPRYLIKTRGQQVTLSCSPISGHRSVSWYQQTPGQGLQFLFEYFSETQRNKGNFPGRFSGRQFSNSRSEMNVSTLELGDSALYLCASYPGGTGTQYGYTFGSGTRLTVV.

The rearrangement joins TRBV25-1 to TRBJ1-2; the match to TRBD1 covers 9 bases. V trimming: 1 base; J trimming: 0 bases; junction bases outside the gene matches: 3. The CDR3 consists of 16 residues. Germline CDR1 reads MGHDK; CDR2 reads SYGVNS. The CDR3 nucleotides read TGTGCCAGCAGTGAATTGGGGACAGGGCCTAACTATGGCTACACCTTC. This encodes CASSELGTGPNYGYTF.

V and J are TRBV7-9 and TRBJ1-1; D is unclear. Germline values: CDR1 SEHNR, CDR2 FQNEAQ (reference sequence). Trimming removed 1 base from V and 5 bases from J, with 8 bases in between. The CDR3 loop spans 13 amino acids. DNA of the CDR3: TGTGCCAGCAGCTTAGGACTTTTGACTGAAGCTTTCTTT. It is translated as CASSLGLLTEAFF.

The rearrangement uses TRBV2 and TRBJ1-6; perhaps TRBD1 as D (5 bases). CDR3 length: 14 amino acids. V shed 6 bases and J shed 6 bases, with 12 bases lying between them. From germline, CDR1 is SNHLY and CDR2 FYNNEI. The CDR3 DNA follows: TGTGCCAGCAGGGATGGGGGAGGTAATTCACCCCTCCACTTT. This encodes CASRDGGGNSPLHF.

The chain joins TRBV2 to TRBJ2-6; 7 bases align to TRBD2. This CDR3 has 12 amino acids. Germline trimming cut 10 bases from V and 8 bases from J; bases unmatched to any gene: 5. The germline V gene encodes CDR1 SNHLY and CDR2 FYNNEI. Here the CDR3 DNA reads TGTGCCACCTGGGGGGGTACCAACGTCCTGACTTTC. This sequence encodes CATWGGTNVLTF.